A single sample gave rise to the 18 T cell receptor beta chains below, sequenced in a study of T cells in Graves' hyperthyroidism and ophthalmopathy. RNA transcripts gave rise to amplified TCR beta CDR3 regions. The HTBI primer set was used in a first-round RT-PCR of the TCR CDR3. TCRdb re-called the multiplex PCR reads with MiXCR, one entry per CDR3 protein. The data hold 450,000 to 700,000 distinct CDR3 sequences, with around 42% observed a single time. The sample taken for sequencing was peripheral blood or thyroid tissue (not recorded which). All receptors derive from a woman between 18 and 29 years old with Graves' hyperthyroidism.

At least ten counts were recorded for this clonotype. J is TRBJ2-7 and V is TRBV2; D possibly corresponds to TRBD1 (6 bases). The V and J ends lost 8 bases and 1 base respectively, with 21 bases between them. Germline-derived CDR1 and CDR2 are SNHLY and FYNNEI. The CDR3 has 16 residues. CDR3 coding DNA: TGTGCCAGCCACCCGACTGGCGTGGGGGCGTCCTACGAGCAGTACTTC. This gives the protein CASHPTGVGASYEQYF.

The chain uses TRBV10-3 and TRBJ2-5; D tentatively reads TRBD1 or TRBD2 (5 bases each). The V and J ends lost 3 bases and 5 bases respectively, with 13 bases between them. The CDR3 covers 14 residues. Germline CDR1 is ENHRY and CDR2 is SYGVKD. The CDR3 bases are TGTGCCATCAGTGACCCGGGGCGCGGGGAGACCCAGTACTTC. This encodes CAISDPGRGETQYF.

This clonotype was counted many times. The chain is built from TRBV20-1 and TRBJ2-5, with TRBD1 matching 7 bases. Germline CDR1 DFQATT, CDR2 SNEGSKA (reference sequence). J was trimmed by 2 bases and V by 4 bases; bases with no gene match: 4. This CDR3 is built from 13 residues. CDR3 nucleotide sequence: TGCAGTGCTATAGGGGGCCTTCAAGAGACCCAGTACTTC. It translates to CSAIGGLQETQYF.

The chain carries TRBV5-1 and TRBJ2-3, with D uncertain. V lost 2 bases to trimming and J lost 0 bases, with 7 bases between them. CDR1 and CDR2 (germline): SGHRS, YFSETQ. This CDR3 has 14 amino acids. This CDR3 reads CASSLSRSTDTQYF. CDR3 bases: TGCGCCAGCAGCTTATCGAGAAGCACAGATACGCAGTATTTT.

This clonotype came up once. Sequence at one end of the junction differs from germline and may be a read error. The chain has TRBV7-6 and TRBJ1-4; perhaps TRBD1 as D (5 bases). Germline V gene sequence: CDR1 SGHVS, CDR2 FNYEAQ. This CDR3 region has 15 residues. This chain's CDR3 is CASSVGLTTNEKLVF. The CDR3 coding sequence is TGTGCCAGCAGCGTGGGACTCACAACTAATGAAAAACTGGTTTTT.

This chain uses TRBV24-1 with TRBJ2-7; D may be TRBD1 (6 bases). Germline CDR1 KGHDR, CDR2 SFDVKD. The CDR3 extends over 13 amino acids. V was pared by 4 bases and J by 5 bases, with 11 bases between. The CDR3 DNA sequence: TGTGCCACCAGTGAAACAGGGCTAGACGAGCAGTACTTC. It yields the protein CATSETGLDEQYF.

The chain joins TRBV12-3 or TRBV12-4 to TRBJ2-7; 9 bases line up with TRBD1. With V trimmed by 3 bases and J by 2 bases, 11 bases remained unmatched. The CDR3 spans 17 residues. In nucleotides, the CDR3 is TGTGCCAGCAGTTTGGTACGGAGGACAGGGGAAACCTACGAGCAGTACTTC. Translating it yields CASSLVRRTGETYEQYF.

This clonotype was recorded at least ten times. The chain combines TRBV29-1 with TRBJ1-1, with a weak D call TRBD1 (5 bases). Germline V CDR1 and CDR2: SQVTM, ANQGSEA. The V end was cut by 2 bases, the J end by 2 bases, with 6 bases between. CDR3 length: 12 amino acids. The CDR3 DNA reads TGCAGCGTTGAACAGGGTAACACTGAAGCTTTCTTT. Translation: CSVEQGNTEAFF.

The rearrangement uses TRBV7-6 and TRBJ2-5, with D hard to call. This CDR3 spans 14 amino acids. The germline CDR1 and CDR2 sequences are SGHVS and FNYEAQ. V lost 5 bases and J 2 bases, leaving 12 bases between the germline ends. CDR3 DNA: TGTGCCAGCAGCCAGGACGTAACTCAAGAGACCCAGTACTTC. Protein product: CASSQDVTQETQYF. Full variable domain (rest looked up from reference TRBV7-6 and TRBJ2-5): GAGVSQSPRYKVTKRGQDVALRCDPISGHVSLYWYRQALGQGPEFLTYFNYEAQQDKSGLPNDRFSAERPEGSISTLTIQRTEQRDSAMYRCASSQDVTQETQYFGPGTRLLVL.

Turning to this clonotype: This CDR3 fails to terminate in the conserved phenylalanine or tryptophan, so it likely reflects a read error. Because the CDR3's place on the DNA is in doubt, the DNA is left out and the CDR3 is given as listed by TCRdb. The CDR3 region is CAISESTGVNY. J is TRBJ1-1 and V is TRBV10-3; TRBD1, the table's D call, was not compared with the DNA. The CDR3 is 11 amino acids long, termini counted. Germline V lookup: CDR1 ENHRY, CDR2 SYGVKD.

Ten or more counts support this clonotype. V and J are TRBV5-8 and TRBJ1-5, with D possibly being TRBD1 (5 bases). Germline CDR1 is SGHTS and CDR2 is YDEGEE. The CDR3 length is 17 residues. Deletions cut 3 bases from V and 2 bases from J, with 18 bases between. This chain's CDR3 is CASSWSGGWYGNQPQHF. CDR3 in DNA: TGTGCCAGCAGCTGGAGTGGGGGTTGGTACGGCAATCAGCCCCAGCATTTT.

This clonotype has a count of ten or more. The chain couples TRBV5-1 to TRBJ2-7; 7 bases map to TRBD2. The V and J ends lost 1 base and 3 bases, in that order; junction bases with no gene match: 7. The CDR3 runs to 15 residues. Per the germline V gene, CDR1 is SGHRS and CDR2 is YFSETQ. CDR3 sequence reads: CASSLMPSGFYEQYF. Written as DNA, the CDR3 is TGCGCCAGCAGCTTGATGCCTAGCGGATTCTACGAGCAGTACTTC.

About this clonotype: A much larger clone is a single base away; this may be a read error. The J gene is TRBJ1-2, the V gene TRBV10-3; 7 bases map to TRBD1. The J segment lost 5 bases and the V segment lost 4 bases, leaving 7 bases of the junction unmatched. Per germline, CDR1 ENHRY and CDR2 SYGVKD. The CDR3 spans 14 residues. CDR3 residues: CAISAGTVIYGYTF. Written as DNA, the CDR3 is TGTGCCATCAGTGCCGGGACAGTTATTTATGGCTACACCTTC.

This clonotype was seen once. The chain couples TRBV20-1 to TRBJ2-7; 16 bases agree with TRBD2. Germline V gene data show CDR1 as DFQATT and CDR2 as SNEGSKA (reference sequence). The V segment lost 3 bases and the J segment 9 bases; nucleotides outside the gene matches: 20. The CDR3 consists of 19 residues. This CDR3 reads CSARQQAPGLAGGPITQYF. CDR3 coding DNA: TGCAGTGCTAGGCAACAAGCCCCGGGACTAGCGGGAGGGCCAATCACGCAGTACTTC.

This chain links TRBV5-1 with TRBJ2-5; D gene unclear. The DNA end is more similar to TRBJ2-7, so the J call may be wrong. From germline, CDR1 is SGHRS and CDR2 YFSETQ. The CDR3 is made up of 15 amino acids. The CDR3 DNA reads TGCGCCAGCAGCGGCGCAGATACGCAGTCCAACGAGCAGTACTTC. As protein: CASSGADTQSNEQYF.

Many counts were recorded for this clonotype. The rearrangement uses TRBV6-5 and TRBJ1-4; D unresolved. The CDR3 runs 16 residues. Trimming stripped 2 bases from V and 5 bases from J, with 15 bases between. Germline V gene data show CDR1 as MNHEY and CDR2 as SVGAGI. The CDR3 protein is CASSYAQRTANEKLFF. The CDR3 bases are TGTGCCAGCAGTTACGCCCAGCGGACGGCGAATGAAAAACTGTTTTTT.

This clonotype was seen at least ten times. J is TRBJ2-5 and V is TRBV11-3; weak D call: TRBD1 (6 bases). The CDR3 consists of 13 residues. Germline CDR1 and CDR2: SGHNT and YENEEA. Trimming left V 5 bases short and J 5 bases short, with 12 bases between. For the CDR3, the DNA is TGTGCCAGCAGCAAAGGACAGATCGAGACCCAGTACTTC. Amino acid sequence: CASSKGQIETQYF.

In this sample, this clonotype turned up many times. V gene TRBV25-1 combines with J gene TRBJ1-1; D gene unclear. This CDR3 comprises 12 residues. Germline V lookup: CDR1 MGHDK, CDR2 SYGVNS. V gave up 5 bases and J gave up 2 bases, with 6 bases separating them. CDR3 in DNA: TGTGCCAGCAGTATGATTAACACTGAAGCTTTCTTT. Translating gives CASSMINTEAFF. Looking up the rest from reference TRBV25-1 and TRBJ1-1 gives the full variable domain: EADIYQTPRYLVIGTGKKITLECSQTMGHDKMYWYQQDPGMELHLIHYSYGVNSTEKGDLSSESTVSRIRTEHFPLTLESARPSHTSQYLCASSMINTEAFFGQGTRLTVV.